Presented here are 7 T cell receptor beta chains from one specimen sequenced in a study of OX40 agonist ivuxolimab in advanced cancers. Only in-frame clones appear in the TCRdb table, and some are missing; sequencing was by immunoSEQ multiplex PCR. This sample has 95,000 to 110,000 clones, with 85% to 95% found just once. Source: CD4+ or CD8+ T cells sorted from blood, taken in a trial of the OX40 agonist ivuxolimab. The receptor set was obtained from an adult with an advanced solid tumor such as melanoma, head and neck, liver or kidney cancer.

CDR3: CASSSRSRGNGYNEQFF. CDR3 nucleotide sequence: TGTGCCAGCAGCTCCCGCTCCAGGGGAAATGGATACAATGAGCAGTTCTTC. The J gene is TRBJ2-1, the V gene TRBV7-2; possibly TRBD1 for D (6 bases). V dropped 4 bases and J dropped 4 bases, with 20 bases sitting between them. Per germline, CDR1 SGHTA and CDR2 FQGNSA. The CDR3 extends over 17 amino acids.

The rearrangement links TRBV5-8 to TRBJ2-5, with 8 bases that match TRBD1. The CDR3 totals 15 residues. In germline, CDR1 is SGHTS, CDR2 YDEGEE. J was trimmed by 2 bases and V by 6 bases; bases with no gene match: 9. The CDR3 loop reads CASTGRDRSQETQYF. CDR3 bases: TGTGCCAGCACCGGCCGGGACAGGTCGCAAGAGACCCAGTACTTC.

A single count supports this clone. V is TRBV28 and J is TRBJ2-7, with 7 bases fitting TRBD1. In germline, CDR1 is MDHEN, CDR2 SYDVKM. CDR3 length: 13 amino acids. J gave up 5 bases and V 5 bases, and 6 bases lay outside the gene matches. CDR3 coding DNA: TGTGCCAGCAGTCCCTCAGGGGGTAACGAGCAGTACTTC. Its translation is CASSPSGGNEQYF. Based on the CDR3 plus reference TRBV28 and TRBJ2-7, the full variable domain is DVKVTQSSRYLVKRTGEKVFLECVQDMDHENMFWYRQDPGLGLRLIYFSYDVKMKEKGDIPEGYSVSREKKERFSLILESASTNQTSMYLCASSPSGGNEQYFGPGTRLTVT.

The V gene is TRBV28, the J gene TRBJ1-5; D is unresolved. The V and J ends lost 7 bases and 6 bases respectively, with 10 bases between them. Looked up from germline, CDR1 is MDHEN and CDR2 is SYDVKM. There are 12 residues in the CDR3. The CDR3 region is CASNPPGQPQHF. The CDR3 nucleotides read TGTGCCAGCAACCCCCCCGGTCAGCCCCAGCATTTT.

The CDR3 reads CASSSRVARSYNEQFF. CDR3 DNA: TGTGCCAGCAGTTCCCGGGTAGCCCGCTCCTACAATGAGCAGTTCTTC. This chain joins TRBV28 and TRBJ2-1; D ambiguous. CDR1 and CDR2 from the germline V gene are MDHEN and SYDVKM. Trimming stripped 4 bases from V and 0 bases from J, with 13 bases between. There are 16 residues in the CDR3.

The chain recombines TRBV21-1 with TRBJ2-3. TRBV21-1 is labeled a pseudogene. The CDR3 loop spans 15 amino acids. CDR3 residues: CASSLGISSTDTQYF. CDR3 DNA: TGTGCCAGCAGCTTAGGGATAAGCAGCACAGATACGCAGTATTTT.

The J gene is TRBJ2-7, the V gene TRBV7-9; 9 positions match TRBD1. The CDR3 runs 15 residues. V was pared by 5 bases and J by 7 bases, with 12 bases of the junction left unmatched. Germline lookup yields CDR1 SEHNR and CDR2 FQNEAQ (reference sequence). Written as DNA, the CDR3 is TGTGCCAGCAGCCCGACCGGGACAGGGTTATGGGAGCAGTACTTC. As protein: CASSPTGTGLWEQYF. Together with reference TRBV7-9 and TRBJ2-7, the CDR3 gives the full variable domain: DTGVSQNPRHKITKRGQNVTFRCDPISEHNRLYWYRQTLGQGPEFLTYFQNEAQLEKSRLLSDRFSAERPKGSFSTLEIQRTEQGDSAMYLCASSPTGTGLWEQYFGPGTRLTVT.